The following is a T cell receptor (beta chain) sequence with its context. This sample stems from a study of blood T cell repertoires in COVID-19. Study in general: Whether acute or convalescent, the COVID-19 samples came from the United States, Italy and Spain. PBMCs, B-cell-depleted T cells, or T cells provided the cDNA or gDNA that made up the material.

Before they entered the study, exposed participants had met a COVID-19 case within 2 weeks. In the original processing: Using reference gene primer amplification, nucleated cell counts were estimated. TCRdb keeps only in-frame clones here, not all; method: immunoSEQ multiplex PCR. V and J calls and clone size come straight from that table; D and trimming were deduced from the DNA. The repertoire includes roughly 260,000 clones, 83% of them detected once, and about 3.6% sits in the top ten. Germline V gene sequence: CDR1 MNHEY, CDR2 SVGEGT. Germline trimming cut 6 bases from V and 6 bases from J; bases unmatched to any gene: 3. The CDR3 has 12 amino acids.

The chain recombines TRBV6-2 or TRBV6-3 with TRBJ2-7; 9 bases are shared with TRBD1. The clonotype originates from a woman aged 35 to 49 who had been exposed to COVID-19. The source material was PBMCs or T cells enriched from blood (not recorded which). Here the CDR3 reads CASSWGQGEQYF. The CDR3, as DNA: TGTGCCAGCAGCTGGGGACAGGGCGAGCAGTACTTC.